A single sample is the source of the 28 T cell receptor beta chains below, sequenced in a study of blood T cell repertoires in COVID-19 (dated by TCRdb to 2019 to 2021). Library generation was performed with the immunoSEQ multiplex PCR assay. In its TCRdb copy, this immuneACCESS table keeps in-frame sequences only and misses some clones. Where compared with another copy, unresolved V genes explain less than half of these, and the others have no known cause. Recorded for this sample are some 500,000 clones; 88% of them occurred a single time. Jointly, the top ten make up roughly 1.9% of the sample. Sequenced: PBMCs or T cells enriched from blood (not recorded which). The receptors derive from a middle-aged woman who had recovered from COVID-19.

The chain links TRBV11-2 to TRBJ2-3, with D possibly TRBD1 on 6 matching bases. Trimming shortened V by 1 base and J by 3 bases, and 14 bases separated the two germline ends. The germline CDR1 and CDR2 sequences are SGHAT and FQNNGV. The CDR3 is 16 residues long. CDR3 bases: TGTGCCAGCAGCTTAGGCCCGGACAGTAGGACAGATACGCAGTATTTT. Its protein is CASSLGPDSRTDTQYF.

The chain links TRBV28 to TRBJ1-1, with D possibly matching TRBD1 (6 bases). Per the germline V gene, CDR1 is MDHEN and CDR2 is SYDVKM. The CDR3 covers 13 residues. V was cut by 8 bases and J by 3 bases, with 13 bases left in between. This chain's CDR3 is CASGGHLDTEAFF. The CDR3 region has the DNA TGTGCCAGCGGGGGACACCTGGACACTGAAGCTTTCTTT.

The chain employs TRBV24-1 and TRBJ2-5, with no clear D. Germline loops: CDR1 KGHDR, CDR2 SFDVKD. The CDR3 totals 13 residues. V lost 4 bases, J lost 2 bases, and 7 bases lay in between. The DNA for the CDR3 is TGTGCCACCAGTGAAGGCGGACAAGAGACCCAGTACTTC. Protein sequence: CATSEGGQETQYF.

This chain uses TRBV20-1 with TRBJ2-5, with D possibly matching TRBD1 (5 bases). This CDR3 is built from 11 residues. Germline V gives CDR1 DFQATT, CDR2 SNEGSKA (reference sequence). V was shortened by 5 bases and J by 5 bases, with 9 bases between the two germline ends. The CDR3 DNA reads TGCAGTGCTGCGGCAGGGGAGACCCAGTACTTC. This encodes CSAAAGETQYF.

The chain uses TRBV4-3 and TRBJ2-2; D remains ambiguous. This CDR3 is 12 amino acids long. Per germline, CDR1 LGHNA and CDR2 YSLEER. V lost 4 bases to trimming and J lost 5 bases, with 5 bases between them. The CDR3 DNA is TGCGCCAGCAGCCGAGTAACCGGGGAGCTGTTTTTT. Its protein product is CASSRVTGELFF.

The chain joins TRBV6-2 or TRBV6-3 to TRBJ2-5; 11 bases line up with TRBD2. The CDR3 runs to 20 residues. The V gene end was trimmed by 5 bases and the J gene end by 0 bases; junction bases not matched to a gene: 17. Per germline, CDR1 MNHEY and CDR2 SVGEGT. DNA for the CDR3: TGTGCCAGCAGTACCCCCGCCGGTAGCGGGAGGGCCGCGTACCAAGAGACCCAGTACTTC. It is translated as CASSTPAGSGRAAYQETQYF.

V gene TRBV7-2 combines with J gene TRBJ2-7; the match to TRBD1 covers 7 bases. V trimming: 1 base; J trimming: 4 bases; junction bases outside the gene matches: 10. Germline V gene data show CDR1 as SGHTA and CDR2 as FQGNSA. There are 16 residues in the CDR3. CDR3 loop: CASSLDEGALLYEQYF. CDR3 in DNA: TGTGCCAGCAGCTTAGACGAGGGGGCGTTGCTGTACGAGCAGTACTTC. The complete variable domain, with remaining parts taken from reference TRBV7-2 and TRBJ2-7, reads GAGVSQSPSNKVTEKGKDVELRCDPISGHTALYWYRQSLGQGLEFLIYFQGNSAPDKSGLPSDRFSAERTGGSVSTLTIQRTQQEDSAVYLCASSLDEGALLYEQYFGPGTRLTVT.

This chain uses TRBV7-6 with TRBJ1-1; 8 bases align to TRBD1. Germline V lookup: CDR1 SGHVS, CDR2 FNYEAQ. J lost 5 bases, V lost 6 bases, and 8 bases had no gene match. The CDR3 runs 14 residues. CDR3 sequence reads: CASSQAGGWTEAFF. The CDR3 DNA reads as TGTGCCAGCAGTCAAGCAGGGGGCTGGACTGAAGCTTTCTTT.

The J gene is TRBJ2-2, the V gene TRBV3-1 (or the pseudogene TRBV3-2); 10 bases align to TRBD1. CDR1 and CDR2 from the germline V gene are LGHDT and YNNKEL (reference sequence). This CDR3 comprises 18 residues. V lost 1 base, J lost 7 bases, and 12 bases stayed unmatched. The CDR3, as DNA: TGTGCCAGCAGCCAAGCGGGACAGGGGAAACATATGGGCGGGGAGCTGTTTTTT. Encoded protein: CASSQAGQGKHMGGELFF.

The rearrangement joins TRBV6-5 to TRBJ1-1; 8 nucleotides agree with TRBD1. V was clipped by 4 bases and J by 10 bases; unmatched bases: 11. Germline V gene lookup returns CDR1 MNHEY and CDR2 SVGAGI. The CDR3 is 14 amino acids. The CDR3 is CASSLTGGGRGAFF. CDR3 in DNA: TGTGCCAGCAGTTTAACAGGGGGGGGTCGCGGAGCTTTCTTT.

The genes are TRBV6-1 and TRBJ2-1; 15 bases fit TRBD2. J lost 8 bases, V lost 4 bases, and 12 bases had no gene match. CDR1 and CDR2 (germline): MNHNS, SASEGT. This CDR3 is built from 18 residues. As DNA, the CDR3 is TGTGCCAGCAGTGGACGGACTAGCGGGAGGGCCAATCCCTATGAGCAGTTCTTC. Amino acid sequence: CASSGRTSGRANPYEQFF.

The rearrangement joins TRBV7-7 to TRBJ2-7; 7 bases line up with TRBD1. The CDR3 length is 19 residues. In germline, CDR1 is SSHAT, CDR2 FNYEAQ (reference sequence). V gave up 9 bases and J gave up 1 base; unmatched junction bases: 24. The CDR3 nucleotides read TGTGCCAGAACGACCTTCAAGTTCTACCAAAAGGGACAGTCCTACGAGCAGTACTTC. Encoded protein: CARTTFKFYQKGQSYEQYF.

This sequence joins TRBV4-3 and TRBJ2-5, with D maybe TRBD2 (6 bases). Germline lookup yields CDR1 LGHNA and CDR2 YSLEER. This CDR3 spans 14 amino acids. The ends were cut back, 4 bases at V and 0 bases at J, with 9 bases in the middle. The chain's CDR3 is CASSPGTHQETQYF. DNA of the CDR3: TGCGCCAGCAGCCCGGGGACTCACCAAGAGACCCAGTACTTC.

The chain employs TRBV5-4 and TRBJ2-3, with a possible D match to TRBD2 (6 bases). The CDR3 sequence is 14 residues long. Germline CDR1 and CDR2: SGHNT and YYREEE (reference sequence). The ends were cut back, 3 bases at V and 3 bases at J, with 11 bases in the middle. CDR3 DNA: TGTGCCAGCAGCTGGGGACTTAAAACAGATACGCAGTATTTT. Its translation: CASSWGLKTDTQYF. The complete variable domain, with remaining parts taken from reference TRBV5-4 and TRBJ2-3, reads ETGVTQSPTHLIKTRGQQVTLRCSSQSGHNTVSWYQQALGQGPQFIFQYYREEENGRGNFPPRFSGLQFPNYSSELNVNALELDDSALYLCASSWGLKTDTQYFGPGTRLTVL.

This clone has only one observation. J is TRBJ2-1 and V is TRBV20-1; D remains ambiguous. CDR3 size: 11 residues. CDR1 is DFQATT, CDR2 SNEGSKA, per germline (reference sequence). The V end was cut by 5 bases, the J end by 16 bases, with 18 bases between. The CDR3 sequence: CSAGPTPERFF. CDR3 nucleotide sequence: TGCAGTGCTGGTCCTACGCCGGAGCGATTCTTC.

V gene TRBV29-1 combines with J gene TRBJ1-1, with 9 bases identical to TRBD1. This CDR3 region has 16 residues. Germline V gene lookup returns CDR1 SQVTM and CDR2 ANQGSEA. V lost 6 bases and J lost 0; bases outside the gene matches: 11. CDR3 sequence reads: CSVSTGGATLNTEAFF. CDR3 nucleotides: TGCAGCGTCTCGACAGGGGGTGCCACCTTGAACACTGAAGCTTTCTTT. The variable domain in full, completed from reference TRBV29-1 and TRBJ1-1, reads SAVISQKPSRDICQRGTSLTIQCQVDSQVTMMFWYRQQPGQSLTLIATANQGSEATYESGFVIDKFPISRPNLTFSTLTVSNMSPEDSSIYLCSVSTGGATLNTEAFFGQGTRLTVV.

This rearrangement joins TRBV20-1 to TRBJ1-1, with 7 bases matching TRBD1. The junction had 8 bases not matched to a gene; V was cut back by 6 bases and J by 10 bases. Germline CDR1 DFQATT, CDR2 SNEGSKA (reference sequence). The CDR3 runs 11 residues. CDR3 bases: TGCAGTGCCAGACAGGGCCTTATAGCTTTCTTT. The encoded protein is CSARQGLIAFF.

The V and J genes are TRBV12-5 and TRBJ1-4, with D unresolved. The CDR3 loop spans 14 amino acids. V lost 3 bases and J lost 2, with 7 bases in between. Germline V lookup: CDR1 LGHNT, CDR2 FRNRAP. The CDR3 reads CASGFYLTNEKLFF. CDR3 in DNA: TGTGCTAGTGGTTTTTATCTGACTAATGAAAAACTGTTTTTT.

This chain connects TRBV5-1 to TRBJ2-7; 7 nucleotides agree with TRBD1. J gave up 5 bases and V 0 bases, and 5 bases lay outside the gene matches. Germline CDR1 is SGHRS and CDR2 is YFSETQ. The CDR3 is 14 amino acids. The CDR3 protein is CASSLAGTEDEQYF. In DNA, the CDR3 is TGCGCCAGCAGCTTGGCCGGGACAGAGGACGAGCAGTACTTC. The full variable domain, with the rest looked up from reference TRBV5-1 and TRBJ2-7, is KAGVTQTPRYLIKTRGQQVTLSCSPISGHRSVSWYQQTPGQGLQFLFEYFSETQRNKGNFPGRFSGRQFSNSRSEMNVSTLELGDSALYLCASSLAGTEDEQYFGPGTRLTVT.

V and J are TRBV5-4 and TRBJ2-1; TRBD2 matches at 10 bases. V trimming: 4 bases; J trimming: 7 bases; junction bases outside the gene matches: 8. Germline-derived CDR1 and CDR2 are SGHNT and YYREEE (reference sequence). The CDR3 length is 15 residues. The CDR3 protein is CASSILAGPTNEQFF. The CDR3 DNA sequence: TGTGCCAGCAGCATACTAGCGGGACCGACGAATGAGCAGTTCTTC. The entire variable domain, with the rest obtained from reference TRBV5-4 and TRBJ2-1, is as follows: ETGVTQSPTHLIKTRGQQVTLRCSSQSGHNTVSWYQQALGQGPQFIFQYYREEENGRGNFPPRFSGLQFPNYSSELNVNALELDDSALYLCASSILAGPTNEQFFGPGTRLTVL.

The genes are TRBV7-9 and TRBJ2-7; the D gene is possibly TRBD1 (6 bases). The CDR3 extends over 13 amino acids. V lost 5 bases to trimming and J lost 4 bases, with 12 bases between them. Germline CDR1 is SEHNR and CDR2 is FQNEAQ (reference sequence). The CDR3 loop is CASSQGTSYEQYF. In DNA form, the CDR3 reads TGTGCCAGCAGCCAGGGGACATCGTACGAGCAGTACTTC.

The V gene is TRBV24-1, the J gene TRBJ2-7; 8 bases line up with TRBD1. In germline, CDR1 is KGHDR, CDR2 SFDVKD. This CDR3 spans 15 amino acids. Trimming at V came to 3 bases and at J to 6 bases, leaving 9 bases not matched to a gene. The CDR3 protein is CATSDPRQGFGEQYF. CDR3 bases: TGTGCCACCAGTGATCCGCGACAGGGGTTCGGCGAGCAGTACTTC.

The V and J genes are TRBV10-3 and TRBJ1-6, with D possibly being TRBD1 (5 bases). The V end was cut by 3 bases, the J end by 0 bases, with 12 bases between. There are 17 residues in the CDR3. The germline V gene has CDR1 ENHRY and CDR2 SYGVKD. The CDR3: CAISDSRGSSYNSPLHF. Written as DNA, the CDR3 is TGTGCCATCAGTGATAGCCGGGGGAGCTCCTATAATTCACCCCTCCACTTT.

J is TRBJ1-3 and V is TRBV28; D is undetermined. Germline V CDR1 and CDR2: MDHEN, SYDVKM. Deletions cut 6 bases from V and 2 bases from J, with 8 bases between. The CDR3 sequence is 13 residues long. As DNA, the CDR3 is TGTGCCAGCAGCCCCGTCCCTGGAAACACCATATATTTT. It codes for CASSPVPGNTIYF.

V and J are TRBV23-1 and TRBJ1-5, with 9 nucleotides matching TRBD1. TRBV23-1 qualifies as an ORF whose function is uncertain. This CDR3 region has 15 residues. The V and J ends lost 5 bases and 6 bases, in that order; junction bases with no gene match: 8. CDR3 nucleotides: TGCGCCAGCAGTTCCGCCGGGACAGGGTGTCAGCCCCAGCATTTT. Encoded protein: CASSSAGTGCQPQHF.

The table lists this clone with a count of one. Other DNA sequences from this sample encode an identical CDR3 as well. J is TRBJ1-3 and V is TRBV18; D is ambiguous. Per germline, CDR1 KGHSH and CDR2 LQKENI. V shed 2 bases and J shed 0 bases, with 5 bases lying between them. The CDR3 extends over 14 amino acids. CDR3 DNA sequence: TGTGCCAGCTCACCAGGGAGCTCTGGAAACACCATATATTTT. Translating it yields CASSPGSSGNTIYF.

This clone has more than one count but fewer than ten. This chain links TRBV5-1 with TRBJ1-1, with 8 bases identical to TRBD1. J gave up 0 bases and V 1 base, and 5 bases lay outside the gene matches. There are 16 residues in the CDR3. Germline loops: CDR1 SGHRS, CDR2 YFSETQ. CDR3 in DNA: TGCGCCAGCAGCTTGTGGGTACAGGGGGTGAACACTGAAGCTTTCTTT. It is translated as CASSLWVQGVNTEAFF.

V is TRBV29-1 and J is TRBJ2-5; D remains unclear. The CDR3 totals 13 residues. Germline V gene data show CDR1 as SQVTM and CDR2 as ANQGSEA. V lost 1 base and J lost 4, with 10 bases in between. CDR3 coding DNA: TGCAGCGTTGAAGGACTGATAGGAGAGACCCAGTACTTC. This sequence encodes CSVEGLIGETQYF.